The 21 T cell receptor beta chains in this list originate from one sample, sequenced in a study of shared clonotypes between healthy human individuals. Using immunoSEQ multiplex PCR, the repertoire was profiled, and TCRdb retains in-frame clones only, with some absent. Of about 2.3 million clones listed, about 90% are singletons. The sample taken for sequencing was naive CD4+ T cells from PBMCs. As for subset: CD45RA+ positively selected. Source of these receptors: a man aged 18-30 years in good health. Some clones in this sample may be carry-over from other donors' samples.

The rearrangement uses TRBV7-2 and TRBJ2-1, with unresolved D. The CDR3 covers 13 residues. The germline gives CDR1 SGHTA, CDR2 FQGNSA. The ends were cut back, 5 bases at V and 10 bases at J, with 15 bases in the middle. The CDR3 sequence is CASSPTLPGEQFF. The CDR3 DNA reads as TGTGCCAGCAGCCCGACTCTCCCCGGGGAGCAGTTCTTC.

The genes are TRBV7-3 and TRBJ2-2; D possibly corresponds to TRBD2 (6 bases). The CDR3 totals 17 residues. Per germline, CDR1 SGHTA and CDR2 FQGTGA. Trimming stripped 1 base from V and 5 bases from J, with 17 bases between. CDR3 in amino acids: CASSLSGISGFTGELFF. The CDR3 DNA sequence: TGTGCCAGCAGCTTAAGTGGGATTAGCGGTTTTACCGGGGAGCTGTTTTTT.

This clone was detected only once. The genes are TRBV6-1 and TRBJ2-1; 7 bases are a match to TRBD2. The CDR3 totals 15 residues. Germline assignment: CDR1 MNHNS and CDR2 SASEGT. V lost 6 bases to trimming and J lost 8 bases; unmatched junction nucleotides: 13. The CDR3 region is CASRPPSGKGDEQFF. The CDR3 nucleotides are TGTGCCAGCAGACCCCCGAGCGGGAAGGGCGATGAGCAGTTCTTC.

The rearrangement joins TRBV6-1 to TRBJ2-5; 10 nucleotides line up with TRBD1. Trimming cost V 11 bases and J 5 bases; bases outside gene matches: 14. The germline V gene has CDR1 MNHNS and CDR2 SASEGT. The CDR3 extends over 15 amino acids. The CDR3 DNA is TGTGCCTCCGACGGCCTGGGACAGGGGTGGGAGACCCAGTACTTC. It is translated as CASDGLGQGWETQYF.

The chain joins TRBV4-3 to TRBJ2-7; D is undetermined. Trimming removed 1 base at V and 1 base at J, with 8 bases between. From germline, CDR1 is LGHNA and CDR2 YSLEER. The CDR3 spans 14 residues. The CDR3 loop reads CASSQGGNSYEQYF. The CDR3 nucleotides read TGCGCCAGCAGCCAAGGGGGTAATTCCTACGAGCAGTACTTC.

This rearrangement joins TRBV6-6 to TRBJ2-7, with a tentative D call TRBD1 (6 bases). The CDR3 consists of 16 residues. Per the germline V gene, CDR1 is MNHNY and CDR2 is SVGAGI (reference sequence). V shed 2 bases and J shed 1 base, with 15 bases lying between them. As DNA, the CDR3 is TGTGCCAGCAGTTACGGGGGCAGTACCTTTTCCTACGAGCAGTACTTC. Translated, it gives CASSYGGSTFSYEQYF.

The chain carries TRBV19 and TRBJ2-1, with TRBD2 identical over 7 bases. V lost 3 bases to trimming and J lost 12 bases; unmatched junction nucleotides: 5. The germline V gene has CDR1 LNHDA and CDR2 SQIVND (reference sequence). This CDR3 spans 12 amino acids. The CDR3 sequence: CASSIGWGGQFF. The CDR3 region has the DNA TGTGCCAGTAGTATTGGTTGGGGGGGGCAGTTCTTC.

The chain recombines TRBV28 with TRBJ2-7; the D call may be TRBD1 or TRBD2 (5 bases each). The ends were cut back, 6 bases at V and 6 bases at J, with 18 bases in the middle. Germline V lookup: CDR1 MDHEN, CDR2 SYDVKM. This CDR3 comprises 14 residues. The CDR3 loop reads CASRPGTGLREQYF. CDR3 sequence (DNA): TGTGCCAGCAGACCCGGGACGGGCTTGCGCGAGCAGTACTTC.

CDR3 sequence: CASSLARAEGSNQPQHF. CDR3 DNA sequence: TGCGCCAGCAGCCTCGCCAGGGCGGAGGGAAGCAATCAGCCCCAGCATTTT. The chain links TRBV5-1 to TRBJ1-5, with D perhaps matching TRBD1 (5 bases). Germline CDR1 and CDR2: SGHRS and YFSETQ. The CDR3 is 17 amino acids. V was trimmed by 4 bases and J by 1 base, leaving 18 bases between them.

This sequence joins TRBV2 and TRBJ2-7, with a tentative D call TRBD2 (5 bases). CDR1 and CDR2 from the germline V gene are SNHLY and FYNNEI. The CDR3 extends over 13 amino acids. V was cut by 7 bases and J by 4 bases, with 14 bases left in between. DNA for the CDR3: TGTGCCAGCACTTCGACTATGGAGTACGAGCAGTACTTC. It is translated as CASTSTMEYEQYF. The whole variable domain, remainder taken from reference TRBV2 and TRBJ2-7, is EPEVTQTPSHQVTQMGQEVILRCVPISNHLYFYWYRQILGQKVEFLVSFYNNEISEKSEIFDDQFSVERPDGSNFTLKIRSTKLEDSAMYFCASTSTMEYEQYFGPGTRLTVT.

The chain combines TRBV14 with TRBJ2-2, with a tentative D call TRBD2 (6 bases). CDR1 and CDR2 from the germline V gene are SGHDN and FVKESK. The CDR3 contains 14 residues. V lost 4 bases and J 4 bases, leaving 10 bases between the germline ends. CDR3 sequence reads: CASSPRDFTGELFF. DNA of the CDR3: TGTGCCAGCAGCCCCCGGGACTTCACCGGGGAGCTGTTTTTT.

V usage is TRBV2 and J usage is TRBJ1-1; D remains unclear. V dropped 5 bases and J dropped 0 bases, with 7 bases sitting between them. CDR1 and CDR2 (germline): SNHLY, FYNNEI. This CDR3 is 13 amino acids long. CDR3 region: CASSTNVNTEAFF. Here the CDR3 DNA reads TGTGCCAGCAGTACTAACGTGAACACTGAAGCTTTCTTT.

A single count supports this clone. The chain recombines TRBV21-1 with TRBJ1-5. TRBV21-1 is termed a pseudogene. The length of the CDR3 is 12 residues. CDR3 in DNA: TGTGCCAGCAACTACAGCGAACAGCCCCAGCATTTT. Translated: CASNYSEQPQHF.

The chain links TRBV7-3 to TRBJ2-7; 13 bases agree with TRBD2. CDR3 length: 15 amino acids. V was pared by 6 bases and J by 3 bases, with 5 bases of the junction left unmatched. Germline V CDR1 and CDR2: SGHTA, FQGTGA. The CDR3 is CASRSGLAGSYEQYF. CDR3 nucleotides: TGTGCCAGCAGGTCGGGACTAGCGGGGAGCTACGAGCAGTACTTC.

The chain uses TRBV28 and TRBJ2-3; 7 bases map to TRBD2. Germline V gene sequence: CDR1 MDHEN, CDR2 SYDVKM. Trimming at V came to 5 bases and at J to 3 bases, leaving 8 bases not matched to a gene. The CDR3 has 15 amino acids. CDR3 nucleotides: TGTGCCAGCAGTGGAAGCGGAGCGGGAACAGATACGCAGTATTTT. Translation gives CASSGSGAGTDTQYF.

The rearrangement joins TRBV18 to TRBJ2-5; D is unclear. This CDR3 is built from 14 residues. The germline V gene encodes CDR1 KGHSH and CDR2 LQKENI. Trimming cost V 1 base and J 3 bases, with 9 bases left between them. The CDR3 sequence is CASSPQQAEETQYF. The CDR3 DNA reads TGTGCCAGCTCACCACAACAAGCCGAAGAGACCCAGTACTTC.

CDR3 residues: CASSRSWVGTGGGKLFF. The CDR3 nucleotides read TGTGCCAGCAGCCGGAGCTGGGTGGGAACAGGGGGCGGAAAACTGTTTTTT. The chain carries TRBV5-6 and TRBJ1-4; 9 nucleotides align to TRBD1. The CDR3 spans 17 residues. The V and J ends lost 4 bases and 10 bases, in that order; junction bases with no gene match: 17. Germline CDR1 is SGHDT and CDR2 is YYEEEE.

This chain connects TRBV5-1 to TRBJ2-5; a weak D match, TRBD2 (6 bases). The germline V gene encodes CDR1 SGHRS and CDR2 YFSETQ. Trimming took off 7 bases at V and 3 bases at J, with 13 bases between the two ends. This CDR3 has 13 amino acids. CDR3 protein: CASSPSGEETQYF. The CDR3 DNA is TGCGCCAGCTCCCCGTCGGGAGAAGAGACCCAGTACTTC.

The chain employs TRBV27 and TRBJ1-1; TRBD1 might be the D (6 bases). Between the trimmed V and J ends, which lost 3 bases and 4 bases, there was a span of 12 bases. The CDR3 runs 14 residues. From germline, CDR1 is MNHEY and CDR2 SMNVEV (reference sequence). The CDR3 DNA follows: TGTGCCAGCAGTTTTTTTGGCAGGGGCACTGAAGCTTTCTTT. Translated, it gives CASSFFGRGTEAFF.

Remarks on this clone: At the DNA level, this CDR3 is encoded by other sequences in the same sample as well. The CDR3 loop reads CASSRDRAGNTIYF. The DNA for the CDR3 is TGCGCCAGCAGCCGGGACAGGGCGGGAAACACCATATATTTT. The genes are TRBV5-1 and TRBJ1-3; 9 bases are a match to TRBD1. CDR3 size: 14 residues. Trimming removed 4 bases from V and 4 bases from J; junction bases left unmatched: 3. Germline V gives CDR1 SGHRS, CDR2 YFSETQ. The full variable domain, in which reference TRBV5-1 and TRBJ1-3 provide the parts outside the CDR3, is KAGVTQTPRYLIKTRGQQVTLSCSPISGHRSVSWYQQTPGQGLQFLFEYFSETQRNKGNFPGRFSGRQFSNSRSEMNVSTLELGDSALYLCASSRDRAGNTIYFGEGSWLTVV.

V gene TRBV5-1 combines with J gene TRBJ1-2; D is unclear. V lost 2 bases, J lost 8 bases, and 13 bases lay in between. CDR3 length: 13 amino acids. Germline assignment: CDR1 SGHRS and CDR2 YFSETQ. CDR3 residues: CASSFAGVGGYTF. CDR3 nucleotide sequence: TGCGCCAGCAGCTTTGCGGGTGTGGGCGGCTACACCTTC.